This T cell receptor (beta chain) was profiled in a study of cytomegalovirus exposure and HLA in healthy donors. The CDR3 totals 15 residues. The V end was cut by 2 bases, the J end by 13 bases, with 18 bases between. As concerns this clone: Its antigen is still unknown.

The study's findings and limits: Available immune exposure information was restricted to CMV serostatus only. Evidence from a later analysis indicated that most CMV-associated TCR beta chains looked HLA-restricted. A missense variant in DCLRE1C was later tied to TCR beta V- and J-gene trimming.

60 Vbeta and 13 Jbeta primers were used in PCR. Only in-frame clones appear in the TCRdb table, and some are missing; sequencing was by immunoSEQ multiplex PCR. The sample yields about 140,000 clones, around 79% seen once. The sample consisted of PBMCs. This sequence joins TRBV23-1 and TRBJ1-6; a weak D match, TRBD1 (5 bases). TRBV23-1 is known as an ORF, though its function is uncertain. The clonotype comes from a man between 35 and 55 years old in good health and CMV-seropositive. The CDR3 here is CASSQDGSQGVPLHF. CDR3 sequence (DNA): TGCGCCAGCAGTCAAGACGGGAGTCAAGGGGTCCCCCTCCACTTT.